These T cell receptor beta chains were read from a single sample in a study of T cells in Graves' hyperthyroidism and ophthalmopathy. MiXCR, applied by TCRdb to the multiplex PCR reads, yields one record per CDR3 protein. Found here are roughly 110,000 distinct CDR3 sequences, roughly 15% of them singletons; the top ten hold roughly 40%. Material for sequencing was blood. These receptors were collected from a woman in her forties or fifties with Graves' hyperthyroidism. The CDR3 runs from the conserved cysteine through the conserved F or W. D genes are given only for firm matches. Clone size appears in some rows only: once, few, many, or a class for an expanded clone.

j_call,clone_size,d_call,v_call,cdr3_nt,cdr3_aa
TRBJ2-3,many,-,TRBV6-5,TGTGCCAGCAGTTACTCCCGTGAGCAGGACACAGATACGCAGTATTTT,CASSYSREQDTDTQYF
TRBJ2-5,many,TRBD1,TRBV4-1,TGCGCCAGCAGCCACCGACAGGGGCGTGGGGTTGGGCAACAAGAGACCCAGTACTTC,CASSHRQGRGVGQQETQYF
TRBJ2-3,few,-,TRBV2,TGTGCCAGCAGAAGATCTGGGGCGGCAGATACGCAGTATTTT,CASRRSGAADTQYF
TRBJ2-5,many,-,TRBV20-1,TGCAGTGCTCTGTGGGAGACCCAGTACTTC,CSALWETQYF
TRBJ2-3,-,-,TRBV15,TGTGCCACCGGCAGGAAGGGCTCGGCGCAGTATTTT,CATGRKGSAQYF
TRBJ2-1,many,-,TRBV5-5,TGTGCCAGCAGCTTGGGACTTAGCTCCTACAATGAGCAGTTCTTC,CASSLGLSSYNEQFF
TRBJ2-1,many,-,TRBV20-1,TGCAGTGCTACTCCCGCACGCTTGAGGTACAATGAGCAGTTCTTC,CSATPARLRYNEQFF
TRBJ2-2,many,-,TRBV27,TGTGCCAGCCGGGGGCGGGAGCAGTTATCCGGGGAGCTGTTTTTT,CASRGREQLSGELFF
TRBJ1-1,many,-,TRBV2,TGTGCCAGCAGTGAAGACCTCAGATCTGAAGCTTTCTTT,CASSEDLRSEAFF
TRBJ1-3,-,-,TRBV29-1,TGCAGCGCCAGGACAGACTTCTCTGGAAACACCATATATTTT,CSARTDFSGNTIYF
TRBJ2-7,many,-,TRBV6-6,TGTGCCAGCAGTTACTCGAGGGGGGACTACGAGCAGTACTTC,CASSYSRGDYEQYF
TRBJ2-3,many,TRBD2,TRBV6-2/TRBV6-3,TGTGCCAGCAGTTACGGGTCTAGCGGGAATACAGATACGCAGTATTTT,CASSYGSSGNTDTQYF
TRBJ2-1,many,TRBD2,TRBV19,TGTGCCAGTAGTACCCGACTAGCGGGAGGGGTTGAGCAGTTCTTC,CASSTRLAGGVEQFF
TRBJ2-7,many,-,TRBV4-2,TGTGCCAGCAGCCAAGATCTTGATCGACAATACGAGCAGTACTTC,CASSQDLDRQYEQYF
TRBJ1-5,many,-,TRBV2,TGTGCCAGCAGACAGGGTGTCGATCAGCCCCAGCATTTT,CASRQGVDQPQHF
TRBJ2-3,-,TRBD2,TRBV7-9,TGTGCCAGCAGCTTCCGAAGCGGGGGGCCGAATCCAGATACGCAGTATTTT,CASSFRSGGPNPDTQYF
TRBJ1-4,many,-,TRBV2,TGTGCCAGCAGTGAGGTTTTGAGCAGTTTTGATGAAAAACTGTTTTTT,CASSEVLSSFDEKLFF
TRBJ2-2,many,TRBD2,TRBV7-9,TGTGCCAGCAGCTCCCTTATTTCGGGAGGACCCGGGGAGCTGTTTTTT,CASSSLISGGPGELFF
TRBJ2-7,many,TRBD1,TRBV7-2,TGTGCCAGCAGCTTAGAGGCAGGGGGCTACGAGCAGTACTTC,CASSLEAGGYEQYF
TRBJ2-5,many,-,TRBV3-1,TGTGCCAGCAGCCAACCAGGGACGACCCAAGAGACCCAGTACTTC,CASSQPGTTQETQYF
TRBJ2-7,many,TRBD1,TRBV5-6,TGTGCCAGCAGACCATGGGACAGCCGCTACGAGCAGTACTTC,CASRPWDSRYEQYF
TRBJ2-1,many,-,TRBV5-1,TGCGCCAGCAGCTTTTCCCGGACAGCGACTTACAATGAGCAGTTCTTC,CASSFSRTATYNEQFF
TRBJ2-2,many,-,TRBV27,TGTGCCAGCAGCCAGGGTCCCGGGGAGCTGTTTTTT,CASSQGPGELFF
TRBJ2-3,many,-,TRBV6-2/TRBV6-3,TGTGCCAGCAGTCCAGGGGCCGCCAGCACAGATACGCAGTATTTT,CASSPGAASTDTQYF
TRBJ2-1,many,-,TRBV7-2,TGTGCCAGCAGCTTAGAAGTTGCCAATGAGCAGTTCTTC,CASSLEVANEQFF